Following are 22 T cell receptor beta chains from one sample sequenced in a study of blood T cell repertoires in COVID-19. Produced via immunoSEQ multiplex PCR; TCRdb's table is partial and in-frame only. The sample carries tens of thousands of clones, approximately 83% recorded once. Sequencing was done on a sample of peripheral blood. These receptors came from a man aged 35 to 55 with COVID-19, enrolled during active disease.

The chain joins TRBV28 to TRBJ2-1; weak D call: TRBD2 (5 bases). This CDR3 region has 12 residues. The V and J ends lost 5 bases and 10 bases respectively, with 12 bases between them. Germline V gene lookup returns CDR1 MDHEN and CDR2 SYDVKM. CDR3 bases: TGTGCCAGCAGTCGAGGGAGTCGGGAGCAGTTCTTC. Protein product: CASSRGSREQFF.

The chain uses TRBV21-1 and TRBJ2-1; the table calls TRBD2, which could not be checked here. TRBV21-1 is noted as a pseudogene. This CDR3 is 13 amino acids long. The CDR3: CASSKPGVNEQFF. The CDR3 nucleotides read TGTGCCAGCAGCAAGCCGGGGGTCAATGAGCAGTTCTTC.

The rearrangement joins TRBV6-1 to TRBJ2-3; a weak D match, TRBD1 (5 bases). Trimming shortened V by 3 bases and J by 7 bases, and 11 bases separated the two germline ends. The CDR3 length is 13 residues. Germline V gives CDR1 MNHNS, CDR2 SASEGT. CDR3 bases: TGTGCCAGCAGTGATGACAGTTCAAATACGCAGTATTTT. Encoded protein: CASSDDSSNTQYF.

This chain joins TRBV5-1 and TRBJ1-1, with D possibly TRBD1 on 6 matching bases. The germline V gene has CDR1 SGHRS and CDR2 YFSETQ. The CDR3 loop spans 14 amino acids. V shed 1 base and J shed 6 bases, with 13 bases lying between them. The CDR3 region is CASSLYQGWSEAFF. The CDR3 coding sequence is TGCGCCAGCAGCTTGTACCAGGGGTGGTCTGAAGCTTTCTTT.

V gene TRBV30 combines with J gene TRBJ1-5, with a possible D match to TRBD1 (5 bases). Germline V gene lookup returns CDR1 GTSNPN and CDR2 SVGIG (reference sequence). The CDR3 extends over 17 amino acids. V shed 2 bases and J shed 1 base, with 18 bases lying between them. The DNA for the CDR3 is TGTGCCTGGAGTACCTGGGTAGGGGAAGGAAGCAATCAGCCCCAGCATTTT. Amino acids: CAWSTWVGEGSNQPQHF.

This clone was observed a few times. The chain joins TRBV5-1 to TRBJ1-5; no reliable D call. Germline values: CDR1 SGHRS, CDR2 YFSETQ. Trimming shortened V by 2 bases and J by 6 bases, and 15 bases separated the two germline ends. The CDR3 is 15 amino acids. The CDR3 region is CASSLRPESGQPQHF. The DNA of the CDR3 is TGCGCCAGCAGCTTAAGGCCGGAGTCTGGTCAGCCCCAGCATTTT.

The V gene is TRBV29-1, the J gene TRBJ1-1; D perhaps matches TRBD1 (5 bases). V lost 5 bases to trimming and J lost 4 bases, with 14 bases between them. Germline lookup yields CDR1 SQVTM and CDR2 ANQGSEA. The CDR3 extends over 13 amino acids. The CDR3 sequence is CSVLLGRGTEAFF. CDR3 DNA: TGCAGCGTTCTACTTGGAAGGGGCACTGAAGCTTTCTTT.

This chain joins TRBV6-6 and TRBJ2-7; 7 bases match TRBD1. This CDR3 is built from 13 residues. V was clipped by 4 bases and J by 1 base; unmatched bases: 1. Germline CDR1 reads MNHNY; CDR2 reads SVGAGI (reference sequence). CDR3 in DNA: TGTGCCAGCAGTTCGACAGGGTCCTACGAGCAGTACTTC. This codes for CASSSTGSYEQYF.

This clone has just a few counts. The chain recombines TRBV3-1 (or the pseudogene TRBV3-2) with TRBJ2-2; 7 nucleotides agree with TRBD1. CDR1 is LGHDT and CDR2 is YNNKEL in the germline V gene (reference sequence). The CDR3 is made up of 15 amino acids. The V and J ends lost 1 base and 4 bases, in that order; junction bases with no gene match: 3. CDR3 sequence (DNA): TGTGCCAGCAGCCAAGTCAGGGGGTTCACCGGGGAGCTGTTTTTT. Its translation: CASSQVRGFTGELFF.

This chain connects TRBV2 to TRBJ2-5; D is unresolved. In germline, CDR1 is SNHLY, CDR2 FYNNEI. The CDR3 totals 12 residues. Trimming shortened V by 7 bases and J by 1 base, and 7 bases separated the two germline ends. DNA for the CDR3: TGTGCCAGCACTAGGATCCAAGAGACCCAGTACTTC. It translates to CASTRIQETQYF.

The chain has TRBV19 and TRBJ2-5; possibly TRBD1 for D (6 bases). Trimming cost V 2 bases and J 1 base, with 8 bases left between them. This CDR3 has 14 residues. Germline V CDR1 and CDR2: LNHDA, SQIVND (reference sequence). The DNA for the CDR3 is TGTGCCAGTAGTATATCAGGGGTCCAAGAGACCCAGTACTTC. This sequence encodes CASSISGVQETQYF. The full variable domain, completed using reference TRBV19 and TRBJ2-5, is DGGITQSPKYLFRKEGQNVTLSCEQNLNHDAMYWYRQDPGQGLRLIYYSQIVNDFQKGDIAEGYSVSREKKESFPLTVTSAQKNPTAFYLCASSISGVQETQYFGPGTRLLVL.

The chain is built from TRBV11-2 and TRBJ1-2; 7 bases align to TRBD1. Germline assignment: CDR1 SGHAT and CDR2 FQNNGV. The CDR3 covers 16 residues. The V segment lost 0 bases and the J segment 4 bases; nucleotides outside the gene matches: 8. This CDR3 is CASSLDGLGQSYGYTF. The CDR3 nucleotides are TGTGCCAGCAGCTTAGACGGCCTGGGACAGTCCTATGGCTACACCTTC.

This sequence joins TRBV7-2 and TRBJ2-7, with 7 bases lining up with TRBD1. With V trimmed by 1 base and J by 3 bases, 3 bases remained unmatched. This CDR3 comprises 14 residues. Per the germline V gene, CDR1 is SGHTA and CDR2 is FQGNSA. Here the CDR3 reads CASSLEQGFYEQYF. As DNA, the CDR3 is TGTGCCAGCAGCTTAGAACAGGGGTTCTACGAGCAGTACTTC.

The chain is built from TRBV2 and TRBJ2-7; TRBD1 is a possible D gene (6 bases). Germline CDR1 is SNHLY and CDR2 is FYNNEI. Trimming removed 7 bases at V and 3 bases at J, with 13 bases between. This CDR3 has 13 amino acids. The CDR3 sequence is CASTGQSFYEQYF. CDR3 in DNA: TGTGCCAGCACAGGACAGTCTTTCTACGAGCAGTACTTC.

This sequence joins TRBV10-2 and TRBJ2-1, with TRBD2 matching over 9 bases. The CDR3 has 14 residues. Germline CDR1 reads WSHSY; CDR2 reads SAAADI. J was trimmed by 7 bases and V by 8 bases; bases with no gene match: 9. This CDR3 is CASGALAGSNEQFF. The CDR3 bases are TGCGCCAGCGGGGCCCTAGCGGGGTCTAATGAGCAGTTCTTC.

The genes are TRBV20-1 and TRBJ1-2; 11 nucleotides agree with TRBD1. This CDR3 has 16 amino acids. The J segment lost 8 bases and the V segment lost 3 bases, leaving 14 bases of the junction unmatched. Germline V gene lookup returns CDR1 DFQATT and CDR2 SNEGSKA (reference sequence). The CDR3 DNA reads as TGCAGTGCTAGTCGTGCCCATCCGGGACAGGGGGGCGGCTACACCTTC. This translates into CSASRAHPGQGGGYTF.

In this sample, this clone turned up a few times. The chain is built from TRBV19 and TRBJ2-7; D perhaps matches TRBD2 (6 bases). Trimming removed 1 base at V and 5 bases at J, with 18 bases between. CDR1 and CDR2 (germline): LNHDA, SQIVND (reference sequence). CDR3 length: 16 amino acids. In DNA, the CDR3 is TGTGCCAGTAGTATAGTCGGGGTGCGGGGTCTGAACGAGCAGTACTTC. It codes for CASSIVGVRGLNEQYF.

This chain joins TRBV7-9 and TRBJ1-6; a weak D match, TRBD1 (5 bases). The ends were cut back, 5 bases at V and 6 bases at J, with 11 bases in the middle. The CDR3 extends over 14 amino acids. CDR1 is SEHNR, CDR2 FQNEAQ, per germline (reference sequence). The DNA for the CDR3 is TGTGCCAGCAGCGTCGACAGCGTTAATTCACCCCTCCACTTT. This codes for CASSVDSVNSPLHF.

The V call is TRBV2, the J call TRBJ2-4; 13 positions agree with TRBD2. There are 19 residues in the CDR3. Germline CDR1 and CDR2: SNHLY and FYNNEI. The V and J ends lost 5 bases and 1 base, in that order; junction bases with no gene match: 11. The CDR3 loop is CASSRRTSGGVGAKNIQYF. CDR3 DNA: TGTGCCAGCAGTCGAAGGACTAGCGGGGGAGTCGGCGCCAAAAACATTCAGTACTTC.

This chain uses TRBV5-1 with TRBJ1-2; 7 nucleotides match TRBD1. V lost 4 bases, J lost 5 bases, and 8 bases stayed unmatched. CDR1 and CDR2 (germline): SGHRS, YFSETQ. The CDR3 sequence is 14 residues long. The CDR3 region is CASSTTGVKYGYTF. Written as DNA, the CDR3 is TGCGCCAGCAGCACAACAGGGGTTAAATATGGCTACACCTTC.

In DNA form, the CDR3 reads TGCGCCAGCAGCTTTTTAGGAGGTAGCACAGATACGCAGTATTTT. Its protein is CASSFLGGSTDTQYF. This chain links TRBV5-1 with TRBJ2-3; a possible D gene is TRBD2 (5 bases). Germline assignment: CDR1 SGHRS and CDR2 YFSETQ. The CDR3 loop spans 15 amino acids. Trimming removed 2 bases at V and 0 bases at J, with 10 bases between.

The V gene is TRBV10-2, the J gene TRBJ2-5; D not resolved. The germline V and J ends were trimmed by 8 bases and 1 base, with 5 bases remaining between them. Germline CDR1 and CDR2: WSHSY and SAAADI. This CDR3 comprises 11 residues. CDR3 DNA sequence: TGCGCCAGCGGCCCCCAAGAGACCCAGTACTTC. Translating it yields CASGPQETQYF.